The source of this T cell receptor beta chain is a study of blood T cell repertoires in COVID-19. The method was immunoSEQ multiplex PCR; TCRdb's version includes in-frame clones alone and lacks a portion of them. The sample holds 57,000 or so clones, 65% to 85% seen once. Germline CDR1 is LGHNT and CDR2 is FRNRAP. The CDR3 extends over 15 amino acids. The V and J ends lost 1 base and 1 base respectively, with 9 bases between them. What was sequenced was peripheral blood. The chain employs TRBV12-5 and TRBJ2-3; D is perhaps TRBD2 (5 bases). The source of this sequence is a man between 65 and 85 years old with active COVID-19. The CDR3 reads CASGLGSGGTDTQYF. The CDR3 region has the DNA TGTGCTAGTGGTTTGGGATCCGGGGGCACAGATACGCAGTATTTT.